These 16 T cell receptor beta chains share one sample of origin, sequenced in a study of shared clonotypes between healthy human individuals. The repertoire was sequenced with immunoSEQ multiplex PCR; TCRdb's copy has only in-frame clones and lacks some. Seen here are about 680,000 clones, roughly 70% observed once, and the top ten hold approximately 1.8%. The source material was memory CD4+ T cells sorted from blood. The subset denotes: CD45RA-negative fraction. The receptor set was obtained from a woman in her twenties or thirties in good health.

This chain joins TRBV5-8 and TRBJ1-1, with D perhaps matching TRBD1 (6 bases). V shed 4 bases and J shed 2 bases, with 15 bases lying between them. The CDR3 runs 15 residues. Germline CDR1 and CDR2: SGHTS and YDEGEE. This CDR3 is CASSTWTAANTEAFF. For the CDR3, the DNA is TGTGCCAGCAGCACCTGGACAGCTGCTAACACTGAAGCTTTCTTT.

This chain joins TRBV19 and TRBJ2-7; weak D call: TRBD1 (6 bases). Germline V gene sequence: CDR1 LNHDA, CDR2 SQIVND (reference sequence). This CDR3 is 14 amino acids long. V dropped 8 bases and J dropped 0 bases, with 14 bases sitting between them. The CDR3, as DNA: TGTGCCAGTGCCATAGGACAGTTCTCCTACGAGCAGTACTTC. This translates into CASAIGQFSYEQYF.

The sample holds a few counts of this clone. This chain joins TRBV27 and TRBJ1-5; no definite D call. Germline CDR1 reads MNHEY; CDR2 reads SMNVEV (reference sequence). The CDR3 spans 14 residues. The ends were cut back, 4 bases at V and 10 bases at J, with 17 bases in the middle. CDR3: CASSSMGGIYPQHF. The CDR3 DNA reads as TGTGCCAGCAGTTCGATGGGCGGGATCTATCCCCAGCATTTT.

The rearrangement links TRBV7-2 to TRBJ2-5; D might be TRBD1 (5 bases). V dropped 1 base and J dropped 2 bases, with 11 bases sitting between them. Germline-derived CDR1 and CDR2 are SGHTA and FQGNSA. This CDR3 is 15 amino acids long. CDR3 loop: CASSLERQKQETQYF. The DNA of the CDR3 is TGTGCCAGCAGCTTAGAGAGACAGAAACAAGAGACCCAGTACTTC.

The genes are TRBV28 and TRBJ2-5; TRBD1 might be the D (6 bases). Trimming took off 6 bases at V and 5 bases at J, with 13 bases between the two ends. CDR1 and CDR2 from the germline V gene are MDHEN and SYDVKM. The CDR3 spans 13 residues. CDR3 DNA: TGTGCCAGCAGGGGCGGACAGTGGGAGACCCAGTACTTC. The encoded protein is CASRGGQWETQYF.

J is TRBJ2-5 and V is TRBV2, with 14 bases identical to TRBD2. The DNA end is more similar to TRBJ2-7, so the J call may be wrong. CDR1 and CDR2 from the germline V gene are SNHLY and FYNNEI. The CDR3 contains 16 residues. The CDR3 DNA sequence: TGTGCCAGCAGGCCAGGGACTAGCGGGAGTACACACGAGCAGTACTTC. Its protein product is CASRPGTSGSTHEQYF.

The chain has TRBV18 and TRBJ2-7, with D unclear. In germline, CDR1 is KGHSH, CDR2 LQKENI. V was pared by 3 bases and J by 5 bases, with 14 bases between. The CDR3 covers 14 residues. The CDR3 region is CASSPQLGAHEQYF. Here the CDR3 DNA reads TGTGCCAGCTCACCTCAATTAGGAGCCCACGAGCAGTACTTC. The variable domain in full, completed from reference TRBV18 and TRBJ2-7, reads NAGVMQNPRHLVRRRGQEARLRCSPMKGHSHVYWYRQLPEEGLKFMVYLQKENIIDESGMPKERFSAEFPKEGPSILRIQQVVRGDSAAYFCASSPQLGAHEQYFGPGTRLTVT.

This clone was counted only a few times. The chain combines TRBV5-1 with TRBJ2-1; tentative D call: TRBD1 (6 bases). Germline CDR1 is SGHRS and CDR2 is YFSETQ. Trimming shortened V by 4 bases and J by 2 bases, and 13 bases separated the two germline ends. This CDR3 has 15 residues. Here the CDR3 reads CASSQDRGAYNEQFF. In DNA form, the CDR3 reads TGCGCCAGCAGCCAGGACAGAGGGGCCTACAATGAGCAGTTCTTC.

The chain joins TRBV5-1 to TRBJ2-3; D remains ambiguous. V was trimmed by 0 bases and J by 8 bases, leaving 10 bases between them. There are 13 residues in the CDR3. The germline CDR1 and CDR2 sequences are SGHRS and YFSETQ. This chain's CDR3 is CASSLAEQVTQYF. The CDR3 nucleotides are TGCGCCAGCAGCTTGGCAGAGCAGGTTACGCAGTATTTT.

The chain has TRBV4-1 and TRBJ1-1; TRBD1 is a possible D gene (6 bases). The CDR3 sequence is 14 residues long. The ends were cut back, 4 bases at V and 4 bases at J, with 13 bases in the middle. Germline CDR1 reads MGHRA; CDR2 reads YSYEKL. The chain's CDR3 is CASSPSGGATEAFF. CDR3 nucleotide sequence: TGCGCCAGCAGCCCAAGCGGGGGGGCCACTGAAGCTTTCTTT.

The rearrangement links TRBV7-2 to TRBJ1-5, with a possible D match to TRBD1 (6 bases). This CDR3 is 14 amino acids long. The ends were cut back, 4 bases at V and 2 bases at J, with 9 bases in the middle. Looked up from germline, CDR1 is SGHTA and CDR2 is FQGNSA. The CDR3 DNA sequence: TGTGCCAGCAGCTACAGGGAGGGCAATCAGCCCCAGCATTTT. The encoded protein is CASSYREGNQPQHF.

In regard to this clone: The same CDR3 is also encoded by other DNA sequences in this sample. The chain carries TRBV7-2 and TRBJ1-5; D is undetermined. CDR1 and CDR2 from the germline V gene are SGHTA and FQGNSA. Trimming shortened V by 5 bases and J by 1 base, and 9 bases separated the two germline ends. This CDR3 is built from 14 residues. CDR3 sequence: CASSPPGSNQPQHF. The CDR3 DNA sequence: TGTGCCAGCAGCCCCCCGGGGAGCAATCAGCCCCAGCATTTT.

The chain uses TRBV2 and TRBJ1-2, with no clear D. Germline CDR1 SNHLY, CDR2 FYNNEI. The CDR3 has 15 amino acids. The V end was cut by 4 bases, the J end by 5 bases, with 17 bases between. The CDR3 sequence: CASSGTQGPIYGYTF. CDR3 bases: TGTGCCAGCAGTGGTACCCAAGGGCCGATTTATGGCTACACCTTC. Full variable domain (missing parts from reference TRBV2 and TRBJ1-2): EPEVTQTPSHQVTQMGQEVILRCVPISNHLYFYWYRQILGQKVEFLVSFYNNEISEKSEIFDDQFSVERPDGSNFTLKIRSTKLEDSAMYFCASSGTQGPIYGYTFGSGTRLTVV.

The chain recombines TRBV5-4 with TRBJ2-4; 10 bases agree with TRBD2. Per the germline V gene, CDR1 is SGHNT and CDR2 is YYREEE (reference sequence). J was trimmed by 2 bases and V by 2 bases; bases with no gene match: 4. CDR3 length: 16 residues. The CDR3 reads CASSLSGRAPKNIQYF. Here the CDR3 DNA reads TGTGCCAGCAGCTTAAGCGGGAGGGCCCCCAAAAACATTCAGTACTTC.

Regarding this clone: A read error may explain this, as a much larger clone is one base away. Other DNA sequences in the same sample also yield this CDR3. CDR3 sequence: CASSLRENQPQHF. Written as DNA, the CDR3 is TGTGCCAGCAGTTTGAGGGAGAATCAGCCCCAGCATTTT. The chain employs TRBV27 and TRBJ1-5; no clear D gene. This CDR3 is built from 13 residues. Germline CDR1 is MNHEY and CDR2 is SMNVEV (reference sequence). The ends were cut back, 3 bases at V and 4 bases at J, with 7 bases in the middle.

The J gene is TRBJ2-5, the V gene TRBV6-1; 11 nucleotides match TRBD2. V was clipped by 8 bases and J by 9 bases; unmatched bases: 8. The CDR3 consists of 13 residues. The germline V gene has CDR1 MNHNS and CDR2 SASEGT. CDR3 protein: CASGTSGRWAQYF. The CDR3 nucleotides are TGTGCCAGCGGGACTAGCGGCCGGTGGGCCCAGTACTTC.